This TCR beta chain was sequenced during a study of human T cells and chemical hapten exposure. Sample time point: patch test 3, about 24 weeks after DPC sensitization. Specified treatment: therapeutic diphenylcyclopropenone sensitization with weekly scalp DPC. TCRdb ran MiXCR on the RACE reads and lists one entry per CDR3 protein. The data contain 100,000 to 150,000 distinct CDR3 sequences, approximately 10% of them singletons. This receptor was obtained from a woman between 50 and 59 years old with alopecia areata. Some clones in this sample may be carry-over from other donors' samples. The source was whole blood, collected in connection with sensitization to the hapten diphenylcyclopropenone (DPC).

The CDR3 DNA sequence: TGTGCCAGCAGTTTGACTAGCGGGTACAATGAGCAGTTCTTC. As protein: CASSLTSGYNEQFF. This chain joins TRBV12-3 or TRBV12-4 and TRBJ2-1, with TRBD2 matching over 10 bases. With V trimmed by 3 bases and J by 4 bases, 0 bases remained unmatched. The CDR3 totals 14 residues.